Following are 32 T cell receptor beta chains from one sample sequenced in a study of blood T cell repertoires in COVID-19. Some clones are missing from TCRdb's copy, which holds only in-frame ones; the method was immunoSEQ multiplex PCR. The sample includes approximately 380,000 clones, around 84% of them seen just once. Specimen: peripheral blood. These receptors were taken from a woman aged 18 to 35 with acute or convalescent COVID-19.

The genes are TRBV28 and TRBJ2-1; 7 positions match TRBD1. Germline CDR1 and CDR2: MDHEN and SYDVKM. The CDR3 length is 14 residues. Germline trimming cut 6 bases from V and 5 bases from J; bases unmatched to any gene: 7. As DNA, the CDR3 is TGTGCCAGCAGAGACTACAGGGGTCACAATGAGCAGTTCTTC. Its translation is CASRDYRGHNEQFF. The complete variable domain, with remaining parts taken from reference TRBV28 and TRBJ2-1, reads DVKVTQSSRYLVKRTGEKVFLECVQDMDHENMFWYRQDPGLGLRLIYFSYDVKMKEKGDIPEGYSVSREKKERFSLILESASTNQTSMYLCASRDYRGHNEQFFGPGTRLTVL.

The V and J genes are TRBV5-6 and TRBJ1-1; D perhaps matches TRBD1 (5 bases). Trimming pared 4 bases from V and 3 bases from J, leaving 16 bases between. Germline CDR1 and CDR2: SGHDT and YYEEEE. The CDR3 has 15 amino acids. CDR3 sequence (DNA): TGTGCCAGCAGCCTTGGGACTTATGGGTACACTGAAGCTTTCTTT. Its protein product is CASSLGTYGYTEAFF.

Only one count was recorded for this clone. The rearrangement joins TRBV7-9 to TRBJ2-1, with 8 bases matching TRBD2. CDR1 SEHNR and CDR2 FQNEAQ come from the germline V gene (reference sequence). CDR3 length: 15 residues. Trimming took 6 bases from V and 5 from J; bases not matched to a gene: 9. CDR3 protein: CASSGSPGLDNEQFF. The CDR3 region has the DNA TGTGCCAGCAGTGGTTCCCCGGGACTAGACAATGAGCAGTTCTTC.

V and J are TRBV27 and TRBJ1-2; D gene unclear. Trimming cost V 6 bases and J 6 bases, with 17 bases left between them. This CDR3 has 14 amino acids. The V gene's germline CDR1 is MNHEY and CDR2 SMNVEV (reference sequence). The CDR3 region has the DNA TGTGCCAGCAGACCAAGAGATAGCGGCCATGGCTACACCTTC. Protein: CASRPRDSGHGYTF.

CDR3 DNA sequence: TGTGCCAGCAGCTTTGAGCGGGAGGGGGGGACCCAGTACTTC. Translation gives CASSFEREGGTQYF. This chain joins TRBV7-3 and TRBJ2-5; 10 bases agree with TRBD2. V was clipped by 3 bases and J by 7 bases; unmatched bases: 5. Looked up from germline, CDR1 is SGHTA and CDR2 is FQGTGA. This CDR3 is built from 14 residues.

V and J are TRBV10-1 and TRBJ1-5; possible D gene TRBD1, 5 bases. The CDR3 extends over 13 amino acids. V lost 3 bases to trimming and J lost 7 bases, with 10 bases between them. Germline assignment: CDR1 WNHNN and CDR2 SYGVQD (reference sequence). The CDR3 reads CASSEAGRQPQHF. The CDR3 DNA is TGCGCCAGCAGTGAAGCGGGGCGGCAGCCCCAGCATTTT.

The chain carries TRBV27 and TRBJ1-2; 8 nucleotides line up with TRBD1. The CDR3 loop spans 14 amino acids. V was clipped by 6 bases and J by 4 bases; unmatched bases: 7. In germline, CDR1 is MNHEY, CDR2 SMNVEV (reference sequence). The CDR3 region is CASSRLTGVYGYTF. The DNA of the CDR3 is TGTGCCAGCAGCCGGCTGACAGGGGTCTATGGCTACACCTTC.

The rearrangement links TRBV6-5 to TRBJ2-2, with D possibly TRBD1 on 6 matching bases. Germline V CDR1 and CDR2: MNHEY, SVGAGI. This CDR3 spans 14 amino acids. The V and J ends lost 6 bases and 1 base respectively, with 9 bases between them. This chain's CDR3 is CASRLTGNTGELFF. CDR3 bases: TGTGCCAGCAGGTTGACAGGGAACACCGGGGAGCTGTTTTTT.

This clone came up a few times. The chain combines TRBV5-8 with TRBJ2-1, with 7 bases fitting TRBD2. CDR1 and CDR2 (germline): SGHTS, YDEGEE. V lost 4 bases, J lost 0 bases, and 10 bases stayed unmatched. The CDR3 has 17 residues. The CDR3 DNA sequence: TGTGCCAGCAGCGGCGGGCGGGAGCACCACTCCTACAATGAGCAGTTCTTC. Its translation is CASSGGREHHSYNEQFF.

The V call is TRBV28, the J call TRBJ2-7; no firm D call. CDR3 length: 15 amino acids. The V and J ends lost 3 bases and 7 bases respectively, with 19 bases between them. Looked up from germline, CDR1 is MDHEN and CDR2 is SYDVKM. The CDR3 protein is CASSFRREILGEQYF. The CDR3 DNA follows: TGTGCCAGCAGTTTTAGGAGAGAGATCTTAGGTGAGCAGTACTTC.

V usage is TRBV2 and J usage is TRBJ2-7; D remains ambiguous. There are 15 residues in the CDR3. The V end lost 3 bases, the J end lost 4 bases, and 16 bases lay between the germline ends. Germline CDR1 SNHLY, CDR2 FYNNEI. Written as DNA, the CDR3 is TGTGCCAGCAGTGATGGATCTGCAGGAATGTACGAGCAGTACTTC. Translated, it gives CASSDGSAGMYEQYF.

V usage is TRBV19 and J usage is TRBJ1-1; perhaps TRBD1 as D (5 bases). V was pared by 3 bases and J by 5 bases, with 22 bases between. Germline V CDR1 and CDR2: LNHDA, SQIVND (reference sequence). CDR3 length: 17 residues. The CDR3 reads CASSIGTEEGLRTEAFF. In DNA form, the CDR3 reads TGTGCCAGTAGTATTGGTACGGAGGAGGGGTTGCGGACTGAAGCTTTCTTT.

Points on this clone: In the same sample, other DNA sequences code for this CDR3. The gene calls are TRBV9 and TRBJ1-1, with D possibly TRBD1 on 5 matching bases. The V and J ends lost 5 bases and 1 base respectively, with 9 bases between them. Germline CDR1 SGDLS, CDR2 YYNGEE. This CDR3 region has 13 residues. The CDR3 region is CASSATANTEAFF. The CDR3 DNA reads TGTGCCAGCAGTGCGACAGCGAACACTGAAGCTTTCTTT.

The genes are TRBV28 and TRBJ1-1; D is undetermined. The CDR3 covers 12 residues. Germline CDR1 reads MDHEN; CDR2 reads SYDVKM. With 4 bases removed from V and 5 bases from J, the gap between germline ends came to 8 bases. DNA of the CDR3: TGTGCCAGCAGTTCCTCCGGGACTGAAGCTTTCTTT. It codes for CASSSSGTEAFF. The full variable domain, in which reference TRBV28 and TRBJ1-1 provide the parts outside the CDR3, is DVKVTQSSRYLVKRTGEKVFLECVQDMDHENMFWYRQDPGLGLRLIYFSYDVKMKEKGDIPEGYSVSREKKERFSLILESASTNQTSMYLCASSSSGTEAFFGQGTRLTVV.

The V gene is TRBV5-5, the J gene TRBJ2-7; 10 bases fit TRBD2. V trimming: 2 bases; J trimming: 6 bases; junction bases outside the gene matches: 5. The CDR3 sequence is 14 residues long. Germline V gene data show CDR1 as SGHKS and CDR2 as YYEKEE (reference sequence). The CDR3 region has the DNA TGTGCCAGCAGCTTAGCGGGGGGGCCAGGCGAGCAGTACTTC. It translates to CASSLAGGPGEQYF.

The chain has TRBV28 and TRBJ1-5; D perhaps matches TRBD1 (6 bases). Germline lookup yields CDR1 MDHEN and CDR2 SYDVKM. V was shortened by 1 base and J by 0 bases, with 16 bases between the two germline ends. CDR3 size: 18 residues. The CDR3 protein is CASSLFSPGHNSNQPQHF. The CDR3 nucleotides are TGTGCCAGCAGTTTATTCAGCCCGGGACACAATAGCAATCAGCCCCAGCATTTT.

This clone has only a few counts. The chain combines TRBV27 with TRBJ2-1, with TRBD1 as a possible D gene (7 bases). V lost 6 bases and J lost 0, with 9 bases in between. CDR1 is MNHEY and CDR2 is SMNVEV in the germline V gene (reference sequence). The CDR3 is made up of 14 amino acids. The CDR3 spells CASSRGDSYNEQFF. CDR3 sequence (DNA): TGTGCCAGCAGCAGGGGGGACTCCTACAATGAGCAGTTCTTC.

In this sample, this clone turned up a few times. V and J are TRBV3-1 (or the pseudogene TRBV3-2) and TRBJ2-5; 7 bases match TRBD2. The germline V gene has CDR1 LGHDT and CDR2 YNNKEL (reference sequence). CDR3 length: 12 amino acids. Trimming at V came to 4 bases and at J to 7 bases, leaving 3 bases not matched to a gene. The CDR3 nucleotides read TGTGCCAGCAGCCTAGCGGGTCTGACCCAGTACTTC. Encoded protein: CASSLAGLTQYF.

The genes are TRBV6-5 and TRBJ1-2; possible D gene TRBD1, 6 bases. CDR1 MNHEY and CDR2 SVGAGI come from the germline V gene. CDR3 length: 12 residues. Trimming took off 5 bases at V and 8 bases at J, with 12 bases between the two ends. Here the CDR3 DNA reads TGTGCCAGCAGTCACAGGGAGGGCGGCTACACCTTC. Its protein is CASSHREGGYTF.

This chain joins TRBV19 and TRBJ1-1; D is undetermined. This CDR3 spans 14 amino acids. Per germline, CDR1 LNHDA and CDR2 SQIVND (reference sequence). V was shortened by 2 bases and J by 1 base, with 8 bases between the two germline ends. CDR3 sequence reads: CASSITLRNTEAFF. CDR3 nucleotides: TGTGCCAGTAGTATAACGCTACGGAACACTGAAGCTTTCTTT.

The V call is TRBV5-1, the J call TRBJ2-1, with TRBD2 matching over 10 bases. The CDR3 length is 18 residues. Germline V gene lookup returns CDR1 SGHRS and CDR2 YFSETQ. Trimming removed 4 bases from V and 0 bases from J; junction bases left unmatched: 10. The CDR3 region has the DNA TGCGCCAGCAGCCCTGGACTAGCGGTCTTGAGCTCCTACAATGAGCAGTTCTTC. This gives the protein CASSPGLAVLSSYNEQFF.

The chain joins TRBV6-4 to TRBJ2-2, with D unresolved. V lost 2 bases and J lost 1, with 5 bases in between. Germline V CDR1 and CDR2: MRHNA, SNTAGT. There are 14 residues in the CDR3. CDR3 nucleotide sequence: TGTGCCAGCAGTGACAATCGGAACACCGGGGAGCTGTTTTTT. It encodes CASSDNRNTGELFF.

V usage is TRBV11-1 and J usage is TRBJ1-1; no clear D gene. V lost 3 bases and J 6 bases, leaving 8 bases between the germline ends. The CDR3 loop spans 12 amino acids. Germline CDR1 reads SGHAT; CDR2 reads FQDESV (reference sequence). CDR3 protein: CASSLRSSEAFF. The CDR3 bases are TGTGCCAGCAGCTTGAGGAGTTCTGAAGCTTTCTTT. Full variable domain (rest looked up from reference TRBV11-1 and TRBJ1-1): EAEVAQSPRYKITEKSQAVAFWCDPISGHATLYWYRQILGQGPELLVQFQDESVVDDSQLPKDRFSAERLKGVDSTLKIQPAELGDSAMYLCASSLRSSEAFFGQGTRLTVV.

The chain employs TRBV6-1 and TRBJ1-2; D perhaps matches TRBD1 (6 bases). Trimming stripped 3 bases from V and 3 bases from J, with 11 bases between. Per the germline V gene, CDR1 is MNHNS and CDR2 is SASEGT. The CDR3 sequence is 14 residues long. The DNA of the CDR3 is TGTGCCAGCAGTGACGGGGAGGGGGACTATGGCTACACCTTC. Translated: CASSDGEGDYGYTF.

V usage is TRBV2 and J usage is TRBJ2-4; TRBD1 agrees at 9 bases. V dropped 5 bases and J dropped 7; count of bases not matched to a gene: 9. Germline CDR1 and CDR2: SNHLY and FYNNEI. The CDR3 has 15 residues. DNA for the CDR3: TGTGCCAGCAGTTTTACAGGGGGCGGGCGGAACATTCAGTACTTC. Its translation is CASSFTGGGRNIQYF.

V usage is TRBV3-1 (or the pseudogene TRBV3-2) and J usage is TRBJ2-7; perhaps TRBD2 as D (6 bases). Germline CDR1 LGHDT, CDR2 YNNKEL (reference sequence). The CDR3 spans 17 residues. V dropped 4 bases and J dropped 0 bases, with 19 bases sitting between them. This chain's CDR3 is CASSRSWDSWSSYEQYF. DNA of the CDR3: TGTGCCAGCAGCCGATCTTGGGACTCCTGGAGCTCCTACGAGCAGTACTTC.

The chain recombines TRBV6-6 with TRBJ2-3; D unclear. Trimming pared 6 bases from V and 6 bases from J, leaving 10 bases between. This CDR3 is 12 amino acids long. Germline assignment: CDR1 MNHNY and CDR2 SVGAGI (reference sequence). Here the CDR3 reads CASSLSRDTQYF. Written as DNA, the CDR3 is TGTGCCAGCAGCTTAAGCAGGGATACGCAGTATTTT.

This sequence joins TRBV6-6 and TRBJ1-1, with D perhaps matching TRBD1 (6 bases). Per the germline V gene, CDR1 is MNHNY and CDR2 is SVGAGI (reference sequence). The germline V and J ends were trimmed by 0 bases and 0 bases, with 8 bases remaining between them. The CDR3 covers 15 residues. For the CDR3, the DNA is TGTGCCAGCAGTTACTCCGGGACACTGAACACTGAAGCTTTCTTT. It yields the protein CASSYSGTLNTEAFF.

The gene calls are TRBV19 and TRBJ1-4; 8 nucleotides line up with TRBD1. The CDR3 contains 14 residues. Germline assignment: CDR1 LNHDA and CDR2 SQIVND (reference sequence). The V and J ends lost 1 base and 8 bases, in that order; junction bases with no gene match: 3. This CDR3 is CASSIGTGMEKLFF. CDR3 bases: TGTGCCAGTAGTATAGGGACAGGGATGGAAAAACTGTTTTTT.

CDR3 bases: TGCGCCACTAAACTAGCGGGGGGGCCAGGTGAGCAGTTCTTC. Its translation is CATKLAGGPGEQFF. The rearrangement joins TRBV5-1 to TRBJ2-1; 13 bases agree with TRBD2. The CDR3 is 14 amino acids. From germline, CDR1 is SGHRS and CDR2 YFSETQ. J was trimmed by 9 bases and V by 9 bases; bases with no gene match: 9. Full variable domain (rest looked up from reference TRBV5-1 and TRBJ2-1): KAGVTQTPRYLIKTRGQQVTLSCSPISGHRSVSWYQQTPGQGLQFLFEYFSETQRNKGNFPGRFSGRQFSNSRSEMNVSTLELGDSALYLCATKLAGGPGEQFFGPGTRLTVL.

This clone was seen once. This sequence joins TRBV30 and TRBJ1-4; maybe TRBD1 (5 bases). The CDR3 consists of 15 residues. The V gene lost 0 bases and the J gene lost 5 bases, with 13 bases spanning the gap. The V gene's germline CDR1 is GTSNPN and CDR2 SVGIG (reference sequence). CDR3 region: CAWSVPSRGNEKLFF. The CDR3 coding sequence is TGTGCCTGGAGTGTACCGTCTAGGGGAAATGAAAAACTGTTTTTT.

The chain joins TRBV6-6 to TRBJ1-1; perhaps TRBD1 as D (6 bases). CDR3 length equals 14 residues. V lost 2 bases and J 4 bases, leaving 11 bases between the germline ends. The germline CDR1 and CDR2 sequences are MNHNY and SVGAGI (reference sequence). CDR3 sequence: CASSYPFRGTEAFF. In DNA form, the CDR3 reads TGTGCCAGCAGTTACCCGTTCAGGGGCACTGAAGCTTTCTTT.